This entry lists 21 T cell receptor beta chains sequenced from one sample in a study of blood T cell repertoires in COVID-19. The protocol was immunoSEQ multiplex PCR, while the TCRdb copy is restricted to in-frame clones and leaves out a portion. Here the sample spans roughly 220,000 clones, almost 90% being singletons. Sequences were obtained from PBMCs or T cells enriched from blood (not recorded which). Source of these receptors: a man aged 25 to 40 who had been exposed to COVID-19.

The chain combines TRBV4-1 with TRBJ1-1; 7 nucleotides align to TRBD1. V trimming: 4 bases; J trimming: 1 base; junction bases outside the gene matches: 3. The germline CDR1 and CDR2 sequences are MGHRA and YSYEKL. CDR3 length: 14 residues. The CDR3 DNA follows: TGCGCCAGCAGCCCGAGACAGGGGAACACTGAAGCTTTCTTT. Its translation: CASSPRQGNTEAFF.

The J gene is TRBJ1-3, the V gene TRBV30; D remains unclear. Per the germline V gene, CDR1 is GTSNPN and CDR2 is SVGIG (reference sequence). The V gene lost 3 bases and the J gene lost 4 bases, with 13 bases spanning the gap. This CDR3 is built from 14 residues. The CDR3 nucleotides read TGTGCCTGGAGCGAGACACGGTACGGAAACACCATATATTTT. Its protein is CAWSETRYGNTIYF.

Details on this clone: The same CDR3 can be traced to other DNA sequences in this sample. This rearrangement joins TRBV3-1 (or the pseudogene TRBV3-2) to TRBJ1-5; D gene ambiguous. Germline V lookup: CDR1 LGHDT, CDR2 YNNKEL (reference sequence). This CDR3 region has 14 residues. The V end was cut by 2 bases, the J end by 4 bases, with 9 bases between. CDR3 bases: TGTGCCAGCAGCCAAACAGCGGGAAATCAGCCCCAGCATTTT. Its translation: CASSQTAGNQPQHF.

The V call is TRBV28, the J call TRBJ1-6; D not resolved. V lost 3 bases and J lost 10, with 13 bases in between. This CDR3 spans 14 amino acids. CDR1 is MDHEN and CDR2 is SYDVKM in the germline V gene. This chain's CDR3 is CASSFRGTGSPLHF. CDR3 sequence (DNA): TGTGCCAGCAGTTTCCGGGGTACTGGCTCACCCCTCCACTTT.

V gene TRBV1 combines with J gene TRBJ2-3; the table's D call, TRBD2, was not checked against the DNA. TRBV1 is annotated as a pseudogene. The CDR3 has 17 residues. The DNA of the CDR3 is TGCACCAGCAGCTCAAAACCTAGCAAAAGAGGCACAGATACGCAGTATTTT. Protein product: CTSSSKPSKRGTDTQYF.

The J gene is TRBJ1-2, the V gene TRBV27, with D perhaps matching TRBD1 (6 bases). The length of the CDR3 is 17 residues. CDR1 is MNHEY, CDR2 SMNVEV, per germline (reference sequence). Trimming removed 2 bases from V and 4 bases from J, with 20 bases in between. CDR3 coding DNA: TGTGCCAGCAGTTTAAGGGGCGCGGCAGGGGCCTTCTATGGCTACACCTTC. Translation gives CASSLRGAAGAFYGYTF.

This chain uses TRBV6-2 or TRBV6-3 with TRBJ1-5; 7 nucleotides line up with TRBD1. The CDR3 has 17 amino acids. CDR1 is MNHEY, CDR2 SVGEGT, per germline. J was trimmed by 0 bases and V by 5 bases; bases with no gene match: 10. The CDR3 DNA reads TGTGCCAGCAGTAGAGGGACAGCTGACTTTAGCAATCAGCCCCAGCATTTT. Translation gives CASSRGTADFSNQPQHF.

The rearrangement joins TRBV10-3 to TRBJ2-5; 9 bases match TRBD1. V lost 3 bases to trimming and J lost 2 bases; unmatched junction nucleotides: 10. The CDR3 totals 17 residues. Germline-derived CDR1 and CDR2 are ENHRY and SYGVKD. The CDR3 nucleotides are TGTGCCATCAGTGATAGGTGGGGGGACAGGGCGCAAGAGACCCAGTACTTC. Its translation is CAISDRWGDRAQETQYF.

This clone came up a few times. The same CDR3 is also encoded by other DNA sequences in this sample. CDR3 amino acids: CASSQVAGSPLHF. Here the CDR3 DNA reads TGTGCCAGCAGCCAAGTCGCAGGTTCACCCCTCCACTTT. The chain recombines TRBV3-1 (or the pseudogene TRBV3-2) with TRBJ1-6, with no clear D. This CDR3 region has 13 residues. V lost 1 base, J lost 9 bases, and 7 bases lay in between. CDR1 LGHDT and CDR2 YNNKEL come from the germline V gene (reference sequence).

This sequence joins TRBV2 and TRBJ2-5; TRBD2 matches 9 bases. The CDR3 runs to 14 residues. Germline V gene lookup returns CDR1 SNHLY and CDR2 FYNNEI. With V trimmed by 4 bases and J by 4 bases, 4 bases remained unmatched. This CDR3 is CASSGVSGGETQYF. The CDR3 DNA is TGTGCCAGCAGTGGTGTTAGCGGGGGAGAGACCCAGTACTTC.

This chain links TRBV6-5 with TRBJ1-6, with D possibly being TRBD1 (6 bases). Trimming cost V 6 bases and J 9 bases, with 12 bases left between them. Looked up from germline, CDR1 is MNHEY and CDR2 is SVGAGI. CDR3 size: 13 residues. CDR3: CASSVGGGSPLHF. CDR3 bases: TGTGCCAGCAGCGTAGGGGGGGGTTCACCCCTCCACTTT.

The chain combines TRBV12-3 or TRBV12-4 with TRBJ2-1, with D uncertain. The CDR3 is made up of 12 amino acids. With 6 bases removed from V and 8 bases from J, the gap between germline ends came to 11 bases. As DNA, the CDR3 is TGTGCCAGCAGCCCTCCGGGTTATGAGCAGTTCTTC. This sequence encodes CASSPPGYEQFF.

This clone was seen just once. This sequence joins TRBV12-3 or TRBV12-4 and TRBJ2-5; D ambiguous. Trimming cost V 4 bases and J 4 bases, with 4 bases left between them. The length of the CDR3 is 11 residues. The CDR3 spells CASSSGETQYF. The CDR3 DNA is TGTGCCAGCAGTTCGGGAGAGACCCAGTACTTC.

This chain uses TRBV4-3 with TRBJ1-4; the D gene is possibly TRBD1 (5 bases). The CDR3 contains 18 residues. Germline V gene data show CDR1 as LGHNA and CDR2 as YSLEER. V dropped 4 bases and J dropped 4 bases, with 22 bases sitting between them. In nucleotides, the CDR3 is TGCGCCAGCAGCCGAAAGAGGGAGGGGTTAGGAGGTAATGAAAAACTGTTTTTT. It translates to CASSRKREGLGGNEKLFF.

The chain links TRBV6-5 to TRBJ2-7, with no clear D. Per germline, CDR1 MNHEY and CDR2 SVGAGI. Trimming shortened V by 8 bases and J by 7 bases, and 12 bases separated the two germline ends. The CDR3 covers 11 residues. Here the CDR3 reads CASFSPLEQYF. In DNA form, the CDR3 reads TGTGCCAGCTTCTCCCCTTTGGAGCAGTACTTC.

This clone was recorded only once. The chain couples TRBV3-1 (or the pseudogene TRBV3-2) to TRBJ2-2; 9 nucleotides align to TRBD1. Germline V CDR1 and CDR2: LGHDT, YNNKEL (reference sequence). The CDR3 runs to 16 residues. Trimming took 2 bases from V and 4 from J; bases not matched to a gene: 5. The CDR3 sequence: CASSQRDRVFTGELFF. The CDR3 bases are TGTGCCAGCAGCCAACGGGACAGGGTGTTCACCGGGGAGCTGTTTTTT.

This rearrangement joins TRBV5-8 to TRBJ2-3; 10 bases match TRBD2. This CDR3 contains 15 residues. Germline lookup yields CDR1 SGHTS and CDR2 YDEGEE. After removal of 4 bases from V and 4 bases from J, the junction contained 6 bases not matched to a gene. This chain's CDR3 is CASSPLSGGADTQYF. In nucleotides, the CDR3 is TGTGCCAGCAGCCCCCTCAGCGGGGGGGCAGATACGCAGTATTTT.

DNA of the CDR3: TGTGCCAGCAGGTCGGACACGAAGGGCTACGAGCAGTACTTC. Translation: CASRSDTKGYEQYF. The chain is built from TRBV7-9 and TRBJ2-7, with TRBD1 as a possible D gene (5 bases). The germline V and J ends were trimmed by 6 bases and 3 bases, with 15 bases remaining between them. Germline CDR1 and CDR2: SEHNR and FQNEAQ (reference sequence). The CDR3 is 14 residues long. Variable domain in full (rest from reference TRBV7-9 and TRBJ2-7): DTGVSQNPRHKITKRGQNVTFRCDPISEHNRLYWYRQTLGQGPEFLTYFQNEAQLEKSRLLSDRFSAERPKGSFSTLEIQRTEQGDSAMYLCASRSDTKGYEQYFGPGTRLTVT.

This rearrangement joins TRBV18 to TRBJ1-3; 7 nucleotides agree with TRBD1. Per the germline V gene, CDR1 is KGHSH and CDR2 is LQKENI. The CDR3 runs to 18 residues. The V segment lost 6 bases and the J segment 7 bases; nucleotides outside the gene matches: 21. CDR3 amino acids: CASSPGYRGPILGNTIYF. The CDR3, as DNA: TGTGCCAGCTCCCCCGGATATAGGGGGCCCATCCTGGGTAACACCATATATTTT.

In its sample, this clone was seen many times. The CDR3 DNA reads TGCGCCAGCAGCTTGGTTCCTGCGACATACTTCTCCTATAATTCACCCCTCCACTTT. Amino acids: CASSLVPATYFSYNSPLHF. The chain is built from TRBV5-1 and TRBJ1-6; D uncertain. V was shortened by 0 bases and J by 0 bases, with 16 bases between the two germline ends. Germline assignment: CDR1 SGHRS and CDR2 YFSETQ. The CDR3 is made up of 19 amino acids.

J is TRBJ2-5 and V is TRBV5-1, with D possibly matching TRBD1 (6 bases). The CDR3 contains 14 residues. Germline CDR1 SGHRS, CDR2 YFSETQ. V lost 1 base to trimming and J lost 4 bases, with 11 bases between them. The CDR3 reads CASSLFTGRETQYF. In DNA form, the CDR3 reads TGCGCCAGCAGCTTGTTTACAGGGAGAGAGACCCAGTACTTC.